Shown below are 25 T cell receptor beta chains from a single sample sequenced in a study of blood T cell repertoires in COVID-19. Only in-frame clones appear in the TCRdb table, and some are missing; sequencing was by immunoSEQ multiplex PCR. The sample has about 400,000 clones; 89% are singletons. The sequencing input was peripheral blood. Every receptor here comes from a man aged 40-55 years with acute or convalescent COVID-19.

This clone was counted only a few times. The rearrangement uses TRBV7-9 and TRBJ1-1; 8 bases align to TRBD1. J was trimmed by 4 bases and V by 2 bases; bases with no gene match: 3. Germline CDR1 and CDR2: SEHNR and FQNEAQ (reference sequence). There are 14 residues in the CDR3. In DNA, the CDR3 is TGTGCCAGCAGCTTAAACAGGGGGGGCACTGAAGCTTTCTTT. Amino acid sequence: CASSLNRGGTEAFF. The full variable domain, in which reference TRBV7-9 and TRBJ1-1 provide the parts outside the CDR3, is DTGVSQNPRHKITKRGQNVTFRCDPISEHNRLYWYRQTLGQGPEFLTYFQNEAQLEKSRLLSDRFSAERPKGSFSTLEIQRTEQGDSAMYLCASSLNRGGTEAFFGQGTRLTVV.

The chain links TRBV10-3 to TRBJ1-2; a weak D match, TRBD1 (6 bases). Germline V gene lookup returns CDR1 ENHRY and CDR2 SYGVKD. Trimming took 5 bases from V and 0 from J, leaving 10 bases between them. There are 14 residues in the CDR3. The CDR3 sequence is CAISSGETNYGYTF. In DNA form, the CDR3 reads TGTGCCATCAGTTCAGGGGAGACTAACTATGGCTACACCTTC.

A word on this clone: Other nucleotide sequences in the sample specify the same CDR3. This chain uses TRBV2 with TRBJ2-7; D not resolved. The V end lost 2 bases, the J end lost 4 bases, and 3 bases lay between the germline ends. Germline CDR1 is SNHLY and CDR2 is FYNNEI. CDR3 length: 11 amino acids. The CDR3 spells CASSERYEQYF. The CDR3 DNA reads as TGTGCCAGCAGTGAACGGTACGAGCAGTACTTC.

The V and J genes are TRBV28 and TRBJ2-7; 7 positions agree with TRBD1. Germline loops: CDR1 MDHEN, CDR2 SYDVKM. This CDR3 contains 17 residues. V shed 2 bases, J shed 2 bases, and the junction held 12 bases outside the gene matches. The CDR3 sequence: CASSLSRDRPYTYEQYF. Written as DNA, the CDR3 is TGTGCCAGCAGTTTAAGTCGGGACAGACCCTACACCTACGAGCAGTACTTC.

The CDR3, as DNA: TGTGCCAGCAGCCCCACGAGGGATAGCGGGGGGAATGAGCAGTTCTTC. It specifies CASSPTRDSGGNEQFF. This chain uses TRBV28 with TRBJ2-1, with 10 bases identical to TRBD2. V lost 6 bases, J lost 7 bases, and 12 bases stayed unmatched. Germline V gene lookup returns CDR1 MDHEN and CDR2 SYDVKM. The CDR3 consists of 16 residues. Supplemented by reference TRBV28 and TRBJ2-1, the full variable domain reads DVKVTQSSRYLVKRTGEKVFLECVQDMDHENMFWYRQDPGLGLRLIYFSYDVKMKEKGDIPEGYSVSREKKERFSLILESASTNQTSMYLCASSPTRDSGGNEQFFGPGTRLTVL.

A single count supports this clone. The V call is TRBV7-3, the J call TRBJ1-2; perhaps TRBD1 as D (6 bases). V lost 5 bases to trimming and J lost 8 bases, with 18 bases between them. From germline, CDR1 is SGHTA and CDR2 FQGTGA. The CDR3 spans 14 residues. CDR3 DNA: TGTGCCAGCAGCCCCCCAGGAGGGGGGGACGGCTACACCTTC. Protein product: CASSPPGGGDGYTF.

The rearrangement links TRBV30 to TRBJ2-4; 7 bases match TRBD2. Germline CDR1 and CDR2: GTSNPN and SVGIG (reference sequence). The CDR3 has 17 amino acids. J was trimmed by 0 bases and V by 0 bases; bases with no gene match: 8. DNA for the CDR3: TGTGCCTGGAGTGTACATGCGGGGGACCTAGCCAAAAACATTCAGTACTTC. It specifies CAWSVHAGDLAKNIQYF.

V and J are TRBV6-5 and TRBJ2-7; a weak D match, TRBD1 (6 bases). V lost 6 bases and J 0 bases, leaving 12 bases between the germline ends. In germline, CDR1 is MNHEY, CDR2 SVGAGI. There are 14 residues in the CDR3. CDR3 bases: TGTGCCAGCAGGGTAGGGGGAACCTCCTACGAGCAGTACTTC. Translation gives CASRVGGTSYEQYF.

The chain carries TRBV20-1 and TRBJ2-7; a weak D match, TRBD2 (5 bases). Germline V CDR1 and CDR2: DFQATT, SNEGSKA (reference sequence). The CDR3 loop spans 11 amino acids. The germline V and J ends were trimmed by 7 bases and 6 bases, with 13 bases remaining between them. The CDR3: CSVDTAGEQYF. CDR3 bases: TGCAGTGTTGATACCGCGGGCGAGCAGTACTTC.

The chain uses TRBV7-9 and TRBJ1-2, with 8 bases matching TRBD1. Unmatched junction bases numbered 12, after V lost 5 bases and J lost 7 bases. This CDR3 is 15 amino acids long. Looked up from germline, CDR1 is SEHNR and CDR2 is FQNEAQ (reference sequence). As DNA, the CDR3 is TGTGCCAGCAGCCGATCAGGACAGGGACCGAGTGGCTACACCTTC. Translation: CASSRSGQGPSGYTF.

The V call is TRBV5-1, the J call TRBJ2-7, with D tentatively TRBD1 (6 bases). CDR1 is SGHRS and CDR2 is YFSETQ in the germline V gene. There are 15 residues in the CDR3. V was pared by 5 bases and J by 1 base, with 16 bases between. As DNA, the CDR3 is TGCGCCAGCAGGGTGGGACACCTAGATTCCTACGAGCAGTACTTC. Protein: CASRVGHLDSYEQYF. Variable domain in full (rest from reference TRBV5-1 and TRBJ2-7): KAGVTQTPRYLIKTRGQQVTLSCSPISGHRSVSWYQQTPGQGLQFLFEYFSETQRNKGNFPGRFSGRQFSNSRSEMNVSTLELGDSALYLCASRVGHLDSYEQYFGPGTRLTVT.

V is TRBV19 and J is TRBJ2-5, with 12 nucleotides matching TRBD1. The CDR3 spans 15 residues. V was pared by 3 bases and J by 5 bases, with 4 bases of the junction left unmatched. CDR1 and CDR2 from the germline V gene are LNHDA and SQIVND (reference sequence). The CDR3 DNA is TGTGCCAGTAGTATGGGACAGGGGGCTGGGGAGACCCAGTACTTC. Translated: CASSMGQGAGETQYF. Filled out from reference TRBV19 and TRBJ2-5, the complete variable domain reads DGGITQSPKYLFRKEGQNVTLSCEQNLNHDAMYWYRQDPGQGLRLIYYSQIVNDFQKGDIAEGYSVSREKKESFPLTVTSAQKNPTAFYLCASSMGQGAGETQYFGPGTRLLVL.

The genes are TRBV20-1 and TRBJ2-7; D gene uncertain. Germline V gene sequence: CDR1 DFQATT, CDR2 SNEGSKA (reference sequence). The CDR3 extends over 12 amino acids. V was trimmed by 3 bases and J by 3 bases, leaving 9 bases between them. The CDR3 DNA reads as TGCAGTGCTAGTAAACTAAACTACGAGCAGTACTTC. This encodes CSASKLNYEQYF.

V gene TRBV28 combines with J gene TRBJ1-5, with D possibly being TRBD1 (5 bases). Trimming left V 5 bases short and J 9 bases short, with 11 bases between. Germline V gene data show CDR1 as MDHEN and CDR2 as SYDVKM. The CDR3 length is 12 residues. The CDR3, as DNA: TGTGCCAGCAGTAGCATGGGGCCGCCCCAGCATTTT. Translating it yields CASSSMGPPQHF.

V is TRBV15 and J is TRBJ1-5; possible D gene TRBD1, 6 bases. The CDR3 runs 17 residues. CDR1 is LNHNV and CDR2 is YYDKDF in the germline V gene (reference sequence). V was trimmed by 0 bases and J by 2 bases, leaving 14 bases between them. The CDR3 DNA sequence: TGTGCCACCAGCAGAGATATGGTCAGGGGCCGCAATCAGCCCCAGCATTTT. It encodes CATSRDMVRGRNQPQHF.

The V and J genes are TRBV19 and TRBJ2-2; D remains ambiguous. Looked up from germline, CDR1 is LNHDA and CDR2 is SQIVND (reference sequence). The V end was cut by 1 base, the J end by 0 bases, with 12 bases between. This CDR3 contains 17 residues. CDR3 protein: CASSIGLFRSNTGELFF. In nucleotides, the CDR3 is TGTGCCAGTAGTATAGGACTTTTCCGATCGAACACCGGGGAGCTGTTTTTT.

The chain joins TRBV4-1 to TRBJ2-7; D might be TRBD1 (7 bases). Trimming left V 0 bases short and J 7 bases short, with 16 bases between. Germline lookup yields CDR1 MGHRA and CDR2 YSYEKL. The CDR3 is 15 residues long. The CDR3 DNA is TGCGCCAGCAGCCAAGAAAGATCGACAGGGAGGGAGCAGTACTTC. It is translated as CASSQERSTGREQYF.

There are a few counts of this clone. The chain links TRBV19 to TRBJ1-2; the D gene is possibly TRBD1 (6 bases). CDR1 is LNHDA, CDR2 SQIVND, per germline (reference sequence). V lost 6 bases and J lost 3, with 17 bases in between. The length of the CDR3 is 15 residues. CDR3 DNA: TGTGCCAGTAGCAAGTCGCGGGGGGCCCACTATGGCTACACCTTC. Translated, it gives CASSKSRGAHYGYTF.

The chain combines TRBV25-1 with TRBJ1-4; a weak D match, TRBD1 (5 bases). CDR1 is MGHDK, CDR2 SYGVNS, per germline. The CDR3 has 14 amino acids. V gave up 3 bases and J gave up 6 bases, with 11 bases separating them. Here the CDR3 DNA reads TGTGCCAGCAGTGACCCAGGGTCGCATGAAAAACTGTTTTTT. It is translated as CASSDPGSHEKLFF.

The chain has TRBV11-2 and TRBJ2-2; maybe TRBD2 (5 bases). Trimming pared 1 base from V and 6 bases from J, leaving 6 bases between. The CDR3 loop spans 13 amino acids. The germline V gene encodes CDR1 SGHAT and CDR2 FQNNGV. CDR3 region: CASSLGGAGELFF. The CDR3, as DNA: TGTGCCAGCAGCTTAGGGGGAGCCGGGGAGCTGTTTTTT.

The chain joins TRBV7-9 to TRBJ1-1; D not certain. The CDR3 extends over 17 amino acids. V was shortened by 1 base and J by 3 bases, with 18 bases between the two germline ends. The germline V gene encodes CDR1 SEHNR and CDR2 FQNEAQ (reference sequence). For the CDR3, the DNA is TGTGCCAGCAGCTTAGGACTACAGATTTTGGTCGACACTGAAGCTTTCTTT. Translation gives CASSLGLQILVDTEAFF.

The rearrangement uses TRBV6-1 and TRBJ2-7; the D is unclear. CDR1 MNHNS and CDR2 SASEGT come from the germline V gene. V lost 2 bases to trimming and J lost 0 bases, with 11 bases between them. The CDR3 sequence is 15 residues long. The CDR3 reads CASSELPTASYEQYF. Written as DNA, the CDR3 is TGTGCCAGCAGTGAACTACCGACTGCCTCCTACGAGCAGTACTTC.

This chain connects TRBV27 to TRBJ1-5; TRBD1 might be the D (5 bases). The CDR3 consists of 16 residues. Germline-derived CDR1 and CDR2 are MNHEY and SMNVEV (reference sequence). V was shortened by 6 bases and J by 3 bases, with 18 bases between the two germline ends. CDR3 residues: CASRPSGGPSNQPQHF. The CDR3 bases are TGTGCCAGCAGACCCTCGGGGGGTCCATCCAATCAGCCCCAGCATTTT.

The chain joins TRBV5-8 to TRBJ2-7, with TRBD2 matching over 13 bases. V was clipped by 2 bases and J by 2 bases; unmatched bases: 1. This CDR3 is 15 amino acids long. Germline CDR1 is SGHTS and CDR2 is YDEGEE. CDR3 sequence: CASSLLAGGPYEQYF. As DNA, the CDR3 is TGTGCCAGCAGCTTACTAGCGGGAGGGCCCTACGAGCAGTACTTC.

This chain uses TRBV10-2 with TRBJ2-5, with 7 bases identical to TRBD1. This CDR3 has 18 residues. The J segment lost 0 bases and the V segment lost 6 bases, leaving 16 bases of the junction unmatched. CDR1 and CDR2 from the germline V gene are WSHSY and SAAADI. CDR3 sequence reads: CASSALNRGRLYQETQYF. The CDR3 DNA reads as TGCGCCAGCAGCGCCCTAAACAGGGGCCGGTTGTACCAAGAGACCCAGTACTTC.